This TCR beta chain was identified in a study of glioma-infiltrating T cells. The iRepertoire nested amplicon-rescue multiplex PCR amplified TCR alpha and beta CDR3s from RNA. For one-step reverse transcription and amplification, roughly 85-450 ng of tissue mRNA or PBMC total RNA was used. Via MiXCR, TCRdb re-called the multiplex PCR reads, giving one row per CDR3 protein. The sample gives around 190,000 distinct CDR3 sequences, under 55% of which show up once; over 4% is in the top ten. This clonotype came up once. A much more abundant neighbour one base away suggests this may be a read error. This clonotype was sampled from a human donor with low-grade glioma or glioblastoma, undergoing nonglioma brain surgery, or in good health (not recorded which). Sequencing used glioma tissue, nonneoplastic brain tissue, or PBMCs (not recorded which).

The CDR3 loop reads CASSPDRGEGNTIYF. The DNA of the CDR3 is TGTGCCAGCAGTCCGGACAGGGGGGAAGGAAACACCATATATTTT. This chain joins TRBV28 and TRBJ1-3, with TRBD1 matching 10 bases. After removal of 5 bases from V and 4 bases from J, the junction contained 5 bases not matched to a gene. CDR3 size: 15 residues. Germline V CDR1 and CDR2: MDHEN, SYDVKM.